These 7 T cell receptor beta chains share one sample of origin, sequenced in a study of T cells in women clearing cervical HPV infection. Sequencing was performed with immunoSEQ multiplex PCR; in TCRdb, only in-frame clones are kept and a portion is missing. This sample's table has approximately 28,000 clones. The sample was blood buffy coat. These receptors all stem from a woman between 18 and 70 years old with a cervical HPV16 infection that either progressed to CIN3+ or cleared (not recorded which).

Points on this clone: The read gets to within 3 residues of the CDR3 end, and the germline J gene fills in the rest. The genes are TRBV6-2 or TRBV6-3 and TRBJ2-1; D remains ambiguous. The length of the CDR3 is 15 residues. The germline V gene has CDR1 MNHEY and CDR2 SVGEGT. Trimming removed 2 bases at V and 7 bases at J, with 15 bases between. The CDR3 reads CASSYPRVGWNEQFF. Partial CDR3 DNA: TGTGCCAGCAGTTACCCCCGTGTAGGGTGGAATGAG.

To note about this clone: The read gets to within 3 residues of the CDR3 end, and the germline J gene fills in the rest. The chain couples TRBV2 to TRBJ2-3, with 16 bases aligning to TRBD2. The CDR3 extends over 17 amino acids. The germline CDR1 and CDR2 sequences are SNHLY and FYNNEI. V shed 5 bases and J 5 bases; nucleotides not matched to a gene: 7. CDR3 in amino acids: CASSMGLAGGPQDTQYF. The DNA read from the CDR3 is TGTGCCAGCAGTATGGGACTAGCGGGGGGGCCGCAAGATACG.

Comment on this clone: The read stops 3 residues short of the end of the CDR3; the missing end is completed from the germline J gene. V gene TRBV5-1 combines with J gene TRBJ2-1; D is possibly TRBD2 (6 bases). Trimming removed 5 bases from V and 4 bases from J, with 16 bases in between. The CDR3 runs to 15 residues. Germline CDR1 reads SGHRS; CDR2 reads YFSETQ. The sequenced CDR3 bases are TGCGCCAGCAGTCTGTCTAGCGTCAATTACAATGAG. The encoded protein is CASSLSSVNYNE. From start to end, the CDR3 is CASSLSSVNYNEQFF.

To note about this clone: The read ends 3 residues early relative to the CDR3; the germline J gene fills the gap. V and J are TRBV4-2 and TRBJ2-1; 13 bases agree with TRBD2. The germline V gene encodes CDR1 LGHNA and CDR2 YNFKEQ. Unmatched junction bases numbered 13, after V lost 4 bases and J lost 1 base. The CDR3 loop spans 20 amino acids. CDR3 bases read: TGTGCCAGCAGCCCCCCCGGGGGGCGGACTAGCGGGAGATCCTACAATGAG. This sequence encodes CASSPPGGRTSGRSYNE. The whole CDR3 reads CASSPPGGRTSGRSYNEQFF.

On this clone: The CDR3 end is not reached by the read, which stops 3 residues before it; the germline J gene fills it in. V usage is TRBV19 and J usage is TRBJ2-1; 8 bases align to TRBD1. Germline-derived CDR1 and CDR2 are LNHDA and SQIVND (reference sequence). The CDR3 runs 17 residues. The V segment lost 1 base and the J segment 9 bases; nucleotides outside the gene matches: 14. Partial CDR3 DNA: TGTGCCAGTAGTATAGCCCGTGCCCGACAGGGGATCCGTGAG. Amino acid sequence: CASSIARARQGIRE. The full CDR3 protein is CASSIARARQGIREQFF. Supplemented by reference TRBV19 and TRBJ2-1, the full variable domain reads DGGITQSPKYLFRKEGQNVTLSCEQNLNHDAMYWYRQDPGQGLRLIYYSQIVNDFQKGDIAEGYSVSREKKESFPLTVTSAQKNPTAFYLCASSIARARQGIREQFFGPGTRLTVL.

Note on this clone: The CDR3 goes on 3 residues after the read ends, and that part is filled in from the germline J gene. This chain uses TRBV19 with TRBJ1-2; D not resolved. V lost 3 bases and J lost 4, with 9 bases in between. The CDR3 totals 13 residues. Germline V CDR1 and CDR2: LNHDA, SQIVND (reference sequence). The covered CDR3 bases are TGTGCCAGTAGTATGCTGGGCCTCTATGGC. Encoded protein: CASSMLGLYG. The whole CDR3 region reads CASSMLGLYGYTF.

Worth noting for this clone: The CDR3 goes on 3 residues after the read ends, and that part is filled in from the germline J gene. This chain connects TRBV19 to TRBJ2-7, with D unclear. The V gene's germline CDR1 is LNHDA and CDR2 SQIVND (reference sequence). CDR3 size: 14 residues. Trimming took 1 base from V and 1 from J, leaving 8 bases between them. The CDR3 loop reads CASSIGLRSYEQYF. CDR3 DNA (partial): TGTGCCAGTAGTATAGGTCTCAGGTCCTACGAG.